The clone carrying this T cell receptor beta chain was seen a single time. Its antigen is not identified. Germline CDR1 MGHDK, CDR2 SYGVNS. The CDR3 runs 14 residues. V lost 7 bases, J lost 0 bases, and 13 bases lay in between. This sample was included in a study of OX40 agonist ivuxolimab in advanced cancers. Study in general: People who had prior anti-PD-1, anti-PD-L1 or anti-CTLA-4 therapy could take part, and about 37% had some.

Assay used: immunoSEQ multiplex PCR; TCRdb lists only in-frame clones, some missing. Of some 61,000 clones in the sample, around 90% were seen once. Regarding the study as a whole: Among the lowest levels of clonal expansion were found in partial responders at 0.1-3.0 mg/kg.

Material: CD4+ or CD8+ T cells sorted from blood, obtained in a trial of the OX40 agonist ivuxolimab. V gene TRBV25-1 combines with J gene TRBJ2-7; weak D call: TRBD1 (5 bases). This TCR was recovered from an adult with an advanced solid tumor such as melanoma, head and neck, liver or kidney cancer. CDR3 region: CASKAAGYSYEQYF. The CDR3 bases are TGTGCCAGCAAGGCGGCAGGGTACTCCTACGAGCAGTACTTC.